This entry lists 5 T cell receptor beta chains sequenced from one sample in a study of blood T cell repertoires in COVID-19. Measured with immunoSEQ multiplex PCR; TCRdb has only the in-frame clones, and not every one. The data contain about 47,000 clones, over 80% of them singletons. Specimen: peripheral blood. These TCRs come from a man aged 55 to 69 with active COVID-19.

The chain carries TRBV2 and TRBJ2-1, with 10 nucleotides matching TRBD2. Unmatched junction bases numbered 4, after V lost 2 bases and J lost 6 bases. This CDR3 has 15 amino acids. Germline-derived CDR1 and CDR2 are SNHLY and FYNNEI. CDR3 amino acids: CASSESAGGVNEQFF. The CDR3 DNA reads TGTGCCAGCAGTGAATCAGCGGGAGGGGTCAATGAGCAGTTCTTC.

The chain joins TRBV30 to TRBJ1-1; the D gene is possibly TRBD1 (6 bases). The CDR3 is 14 amino acids. V was shortened by 5 bases and J by 6 bases, with 19 bases between the two germline ends. CDR1 is GTSNPN and CDR2 is SVGIG in the germline V gene (reference sequence). The CDR3 protein is CAWALGGLSAEAFF. CDR3 bases: TGTGCCTGGGCCCTCGGGGGGCTTAGCGCTGAAGCTTTCTTT.

This chain uses TRBV19 with TRBJ2-3; D possibly corresponds to TRBD2 (5 bases). Trimming stripped 5 bases from V and 1 base from J, with 7 bases between. The germline CDR1 and CDR2 sequences are LNHDA and SQIVND (reference sequence). This CDR3 has 13 amino acids. The CDR3, as DNA: TGTGCCAGTAGTTGGGGAGGCACAGATACGCAGTATTTT. As protein: CASSWGGTDTQYF.

This clone has just a few counts. The genes are TRBV27 and TRBJ2-2; D is perhaps TRBD2 (6 bases). The V gene's germline CDR1 is MNHEY and CDR2 SMNVEV (reference sequence). The CDR3 is made up of 14 amino acids. Trimming left V 5 bases short and J 2 bases short, with 9 bases between. The CDR3: CASSLLANTGELFF. The DNA of the CDR3 is TGTGCCAGCAGTCTACTAGCTAACACCGGGGAGCTGTTTTTT.

Written as DNA, the CDR3 is TGCGCCAGCAGCTTGGTCCAGGGTGTGACTAATGAAAAACTGTTTTTT. Its translation is CASSLVQGVTNEKLFF. The V call is TRBV5-1, the J call TRBJ1-4; D might be TRBD1 (5 bases). The V gene lost 0 bases and the J gene lost 2 bases, with 11 bases spanning the gap. In germline, CDR1 is SGHRS, CDR2 YFSETQ. CDR3 length equals 16 residues.